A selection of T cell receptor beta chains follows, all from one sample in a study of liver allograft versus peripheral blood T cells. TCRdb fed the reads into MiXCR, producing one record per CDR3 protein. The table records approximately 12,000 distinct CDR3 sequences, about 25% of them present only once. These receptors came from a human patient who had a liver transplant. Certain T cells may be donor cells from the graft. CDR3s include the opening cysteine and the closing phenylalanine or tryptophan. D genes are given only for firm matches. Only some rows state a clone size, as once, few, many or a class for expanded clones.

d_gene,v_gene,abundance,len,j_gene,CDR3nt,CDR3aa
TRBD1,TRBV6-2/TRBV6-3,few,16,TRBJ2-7,TGTGCCAGCAGTTATCACCCGACCAGGACAGGGAATGGGCAGTACTTC,CASSYHPTRTGNGQYF
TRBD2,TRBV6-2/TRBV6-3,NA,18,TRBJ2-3,TGTGCCAGCAGTCGGAGCTACACGGGGGGGCGCTCCTCAGATACGCAGTATTTT,CASSRSYTGGRSSDTQYF
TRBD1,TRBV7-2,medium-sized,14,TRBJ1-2,TGTGCCAGCAGGGGACAGGGAGGAGGCTATGGCTACACCTTC,CASRGQGGGYGYTF
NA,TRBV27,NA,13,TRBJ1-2,TGTGCCAGCAGTCCGTCGGGGTTAGGAGGCTACACCTTC,CASSPSGLGGYTF
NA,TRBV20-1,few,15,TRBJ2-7,TGCAGTGCCGTCAAGCTTAAGGCTCGAGGCTACGAGCAGTACTTC,CSAVKLKARGYEQYF
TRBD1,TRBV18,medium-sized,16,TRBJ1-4,TGTGCCAGCTCACCACAGGTTGCAGGGGGCGGTGAAAAACTGTTTTTT,CASSPQVAGGGEKLFF
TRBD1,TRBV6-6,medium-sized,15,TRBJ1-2,TGTGCCAGCAACCCGGACAGGCTCGGGGCTTTCGGCTACACCTTC,CASNPDRLGAFGYTF
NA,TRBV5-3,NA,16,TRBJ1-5,TGTGCCAGAAGCTTAGTCCCGAGTAGTTCGAGCCAGCCCCAGCATTTT,CARSLVPSSSSQPQHF
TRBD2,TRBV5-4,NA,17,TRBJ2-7,TGTGCCAGCAGCCGGGGTACTAGCGGGGGGGCGTCCTACGAGCAGTACTTC,CASSRGTSGGASYEQYF
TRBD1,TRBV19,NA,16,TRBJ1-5,TGTGCCAGCCGGGACAGGGGTTTTACAAGCAATCAGCCCCAGCATTTT,CASRDRGFTSNQPQHF
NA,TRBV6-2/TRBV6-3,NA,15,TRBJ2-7,TGTGCCAGCAGTTACGCTACAGGTAAAACCTACGAGCAGTACTTC,CASSYATGKTYEQYF
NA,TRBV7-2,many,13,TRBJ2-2,TGTGCCAGCAGCCAAAGCCGCACCGGGGAGCTGTTTTTT,CASSQSRTGELFF
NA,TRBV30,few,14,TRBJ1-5,TGTGCCTGGAGTCGGACCCAAAGCAATCAGCCCCAGCATTTT,CAWSRTQSNQPQHF
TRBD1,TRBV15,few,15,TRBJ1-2,TGTGCCACCAGCGGCGGGACAGCCGGTAACTATGGCTACACCTTC,CATSGGTAGNYGYTF
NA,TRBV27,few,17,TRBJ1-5,TGTGCCAGCATACCGGGACTGAGGCCCATTAGCAATCAGCCCCAGCATTTT,CASIPGLRPISNQPQHF
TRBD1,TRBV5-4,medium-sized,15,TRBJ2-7,TGTGCCAGCAGCGTAGGTGGGGACAGGGACGGCGAGCAGTACTTC,CASSVGGDRDGEQYF
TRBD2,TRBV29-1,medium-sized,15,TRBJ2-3,TGCAGCGTGCCCCGACTAGCGGGGTTCTCAGATACGCAGTATTTT,CSVPRLAGFSDTQYF
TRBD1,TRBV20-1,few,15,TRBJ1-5,TGCAGTGCTAGGTCGACAGGGGTCCTCAATCAGCCCCAGCATTTT,CSARSTGVLNQPQHF
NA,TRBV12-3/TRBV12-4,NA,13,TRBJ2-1,TGTGCCAGCACCCTATCTAGCTACAATGAGCAGTTCTTC,CASTLSSYNEQFF
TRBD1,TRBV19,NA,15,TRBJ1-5,TGTGCCAGTAGTACGCGACAGGGTTCGCATCAGCCCCAGCATTTT,CASSTRQGSHQPQHF
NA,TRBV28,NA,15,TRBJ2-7,TGTGCCAGCAGTCTCCGGGGGACAGTCTCCTACGAGCAGTACTTC,CASSLRGTVSYEQYF
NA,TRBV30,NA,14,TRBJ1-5,TGTGCCTGGAGTGGGACAGTACGGGGTCAGCCCCAGCATTTT,CAWSGTVRGQPQHF
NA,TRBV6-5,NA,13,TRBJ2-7,TGTGCCAGCAGTTACGGAGCTACCTACGAGCAGTACTTC,CASSYGATYEQYF
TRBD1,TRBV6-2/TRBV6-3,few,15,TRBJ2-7,TGTGCCAGCAGTTACGGGTTGATATCTGGGACAGGGGCGGAATTC,CASSYGLISGTGAEF
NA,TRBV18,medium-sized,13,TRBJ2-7,TGTGCCAGCTCACCTACGGCCTTTTACGAGCAGTACTTC,CASSPTAFYEQYF
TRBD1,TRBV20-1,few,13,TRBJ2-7,TGCAGTGCCCAGGACAGGACAACCTACGAGCAGTACTTC,CSAQDRTTYEQYF
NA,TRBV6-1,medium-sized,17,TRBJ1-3,TGTGCCAGCAGTGAAGCGCTTGGTACAAACTCTGGAAACACCATATATTTT,CASSEALGTNSGNTIYF
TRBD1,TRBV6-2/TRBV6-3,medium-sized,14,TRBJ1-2,TGTGCCAGCAGTTACCTGACAGGGGTAAATGGCTACACCTTC,CASSYLTGVNGYTF